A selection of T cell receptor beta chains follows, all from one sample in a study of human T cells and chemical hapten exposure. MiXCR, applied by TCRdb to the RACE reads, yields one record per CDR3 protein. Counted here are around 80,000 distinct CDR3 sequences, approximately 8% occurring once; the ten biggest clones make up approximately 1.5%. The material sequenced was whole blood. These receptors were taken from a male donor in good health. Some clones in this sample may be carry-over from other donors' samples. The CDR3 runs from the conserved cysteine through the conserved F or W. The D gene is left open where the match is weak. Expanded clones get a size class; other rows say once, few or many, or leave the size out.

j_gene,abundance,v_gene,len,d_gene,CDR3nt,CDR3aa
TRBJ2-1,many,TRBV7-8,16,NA,TGTGCCAGCAGCTTAGCGGGGGCGGGCCCCTACAATGAGCAGTTCTTC,CASSLAGAGPYNEQFF
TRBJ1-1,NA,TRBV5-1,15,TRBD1,TGCGCCAGCAGCATGACAGGGGCTGAGACCACTGAAGCTTTCTTT,CASSMTGAETTEAFF
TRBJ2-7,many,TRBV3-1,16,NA,TGTGCCAGCAGCCCGACCTGGCGCACCTTACCCTACGAGCAGTACTTC,CASSPTWRTLPYEQYF
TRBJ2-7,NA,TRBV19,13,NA,TGTGCCAGTAGTCCCCGCCTGGTGGACGAGCAGTACTTC,CASSPRLVDEQYF
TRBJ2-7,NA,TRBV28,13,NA,TGTGCCAGCAGTCCGGGCCTAACCTACGAGCAGTACTTC,CASSPGLTYEQYF
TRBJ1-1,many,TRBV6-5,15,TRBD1,TGTGCCAGCAGTCCTACCGGGACAGGGTACACTGAAGCTTTCTTT,CASSPTGTGYTEAFF
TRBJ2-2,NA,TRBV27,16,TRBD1,TGTGCCAGCAGTATCCGGGACAGATGGTCCACCGGGGAGCTGTTTTTT,CASSIRDRWSTGELFF
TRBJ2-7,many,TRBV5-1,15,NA,TGCGCCAGCAGCTTGGCTCCGGGTACCACTTACGAGCAGTACTTC,CASSLAPGTTYEQYF
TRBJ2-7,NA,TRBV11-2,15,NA,TGTGCCAGCAGCCCCCCGGCGGGGACGGTCTACGAGCAGTACTTC,CASSPPAGTVYEQYF
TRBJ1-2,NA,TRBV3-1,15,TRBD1,TGTGCCAGCAGCCAAGCAGGGGGCGAGGGCTATGGCTACACCTTC,CASSQAGGEGYGYTF
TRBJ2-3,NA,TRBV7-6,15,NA,TGTGCCAGCAGCCCTCAGGGCGGCCTACTTGATACGCAGTATTTT,CASSPQGGLLDTQYF
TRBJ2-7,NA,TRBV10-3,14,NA,TGTGCCATCAAACGAGAAGGGTCTGCCTACGAGCAGTACTTC,CAIKREGSAYEQYF
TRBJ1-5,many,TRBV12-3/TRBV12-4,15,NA,TGTGCCAGCAGTGACGAGACAGGTTACAATCAGCCCCAGCATTTT,CASSDETGYNQPQHF
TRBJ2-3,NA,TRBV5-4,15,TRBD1,TGTGCCAGCAGCCCGACAGGGGCCAGCACAGATACGCAGTATTTT,CASSPTGASTDTQYF
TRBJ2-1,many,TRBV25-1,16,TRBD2,TGTGCCAGCAGTGAATCGCGGCGGGAGCCCTACAATGAGCAGTTCTTC,CASSESRREPYNEQFF
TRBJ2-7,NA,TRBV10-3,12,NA,TGTGCCATCAGAGGGGAGGGGGACGAGCAGTACTTC,CAIRGEGDEQYF